Listed below are T cell receptor beta chains from one sample, sequenced in a study of blood T cell repertoires in COVID-19. Measured with immunoSEQ multiplex PCR; TCRdb has only the in-frame clones, and not every one. There are 270,000 or so clones in the sample; under 90% occur only once, and about 9.1% lies in the top ten. Input material: peripheral blood. The receptors derive from a human donor in a cohort sampled during active COVID-19. Each CDR3 is given without its conserved first and last residue. D genes are given only for firm matches.

TRBJ1-5 | NA | TRBV19 | 13 | ASSTTANSNQPQH
TRBJ2-1 | TRBD2 | TRBV7-9 | 14 | ASSLDGWAGGYEQF
TRBJ1-1 | TRBD1 | TRBV19 | 14 | ASSYRDRGLGTEAF
TRBJ1-5 | NA | TRBV27 | 12 | ASSFGYSNQPQH
TRBJ2-6 | NA | TRBV7-2 | 14 | ASSSPPGSGANVLT
TRBJ2-7 | NA | TRBV6-5 | 12 | ASRNQGGSYEQY
TRBJ1-5 | TRBD1 | TRBV2 | 16 | ASSLTGTGGAGNQPQH
TRBJ1-2 | NA | TRBV5-1 | 12 | ASSWGVVGGGYT
TRBJ2-2 | NA | TRBV7-9 | 10 | ASSSSAGELF
TRBJ2-7 | TRBD1 | TRBV11-2 | 13 | ASSRQQGVVREQY
TRBJ2-7 | NA | TRBV5-6 | 12 | ASSLGQAAYEQY
TRBJ2-2 | TRBD2 | TRBV19 | 15 | ASSPPSGRVGTGELF
TRBJ2-5 | NA | TRBV20-1 | 12 | SASRPESQETQY
TRBJ1-2 | TRBD1 | TRBV4-1 | 13 | ASSGSGTGRYGYT
TRBJ2-7 | NA | TRBV15 | 12 | ATSRGGDFYEQY
TRBJ1-2 | NA | TRBV3-1/TRBV3-2 | 10 | ASSSRTYGYT
TRBJ2-1 | TRBD2 | TRBV27 | 14 | ASSFLTSGFYNEQF
TRBJ2-3 | TRBD2 | TRBV4-2 | 14 | ASSQVTSAGSDTQY
TRBJ2-1 | TRBD2 | TRBV18 | 12 | ASSLGGGYNEQF
TRBJ1-1 | NA | TRBV18 | 11 | ASSQDRPPEAF
TRBJ2-5 | NA | TRBV5-1 | 14 | ASRFGVGEYQETQY
TRBJ1-3 | NA | TRBV19 | 11 | ASRSPAGNTIY
TRBJ1-6 | NA | TRBV5-1 | 13 | ASTSVRVGNSPLH
TRBJ1-2 | TRBD1 | TRBV7-9 | 12 | ASSLWTGDAGYT
TRBJ1-3 | TRBD1 | TRBV6-2/TRBV6-3 | 16 | ASSYPPGRGTSGNTIY
TRBJ2-1 | TRBD2 | TRBV6-1 | 18 | ASSVPLLAGVSPRNNEQF
TRBJ1-1 | TRBD1 | TRBV5-1 | 13 | ASSPETGINTEAF
TRBJ1-2 | NA | TRBV3-1/TRBV3-2 | 14 | ASSQGFNRRGYGYT
TRBJ1-6 | NA | TRBV12-3/TRBV12-4 | 11 | ASRRDGDSPLH
TRBJ2-7 | NA | TRBV21-1 | 10 | ASSRYGDEQY
TRBJ2-1 | NA | TRBV7-2 | 11 | ASSFLRESEQF
TRBJ2-2 | NA | TRBV29-1 | 9 | SPSYTGELF
TRBJ2-7 | TRBD2 | TRBV7-8 | 12 | ASSLQAGAYEQY
TRBJ1-6 | TRBD1 | TRBV4-1 | 13 | ASSQDQGVNSPLH
TRBJ2-5 | NA | TRBV28 | 14 | ASSSPQGGPSETQY
TRBJ2-1 | TRBD1 | TRBV6-2/TRBV6-3 | 13 | ASSHRDSQYNEQF
TRBJ2-7 | TRBD2 | TRBV13 | 12 | ASSSRTSGPQQY
TRBJ2-7 | NA | TRBV15 | 12 | ATSRERGNYEQY
TRBJ2-6 | NA | TRBV5-1 | 16 | ASSLKTVTSSGANVLT
TRBJ1-2 | NA | TRBV28 | 13 | ASSLWLQVNYGYT
TRBJ2-5 | TRBD1 | TRBV7-8 | 14 | ASSLAEDRGQETQY
TRBJ2-2 | TRBD1 | TRBV28 | 11 | ATRQGLTGELF
TRBJ2-3 | NA | TRBV4-1 | 14 | ASSPLGGAGTDTQY
TRBJ2-5 | TRBD2 | TRBV5-1 | 13 | ASSRRTSGQETQY
TRBJ1-3 | TRBD1 | TRBV5-4 | 14 | ASSLSGTGDGNTIY
TRBJ1-5 | TRBD1 | TRBV27 | 13 | ASSPGTEPGEPQH
TRBJ2-4 | NA | TRBV20-1 | 12 | SASVPGQWDIQY
TRBJ2-7 | TRBD2 | TRBV28 | 11 | ASSLAGEYEQY